This T cell receptor (beta chain) was recorded in a study of cytomegalovirus exposure and HLA in healthy donors. Across the study: A later analysis reported the 120 or so validation repertoires used the same platform as the approximately 700 first-cohort repertoires.

The table came from immunoSEQ multiplex PCR; TCRdb's copy has only in-frame clones and leaves some out. The sample yields 160,000 or so clones, approximately 89% seen once. This TCR came from a man younger than 30 in good health and CMV-seropositive. The sequencing input was PBMCs.

The CDR3 region is CAGGGTPGNQPQHF. The CDR3 nucleotides are TGTGCCGGGGGTGGGACACCCGGCAATCAGCCCCAGCATTTT. The rearrangement joins TRBV19 to TRBJ1-5; tentative D call: TRBD1 (6 bases). Trimming removed 11 bases from V and 2 bases from J, with 16 bases in between. Germline lookup yields CDR1 LNHDA and CDR2 SQIVND (reference sequence). This CDR3 is 14 amino acids long.